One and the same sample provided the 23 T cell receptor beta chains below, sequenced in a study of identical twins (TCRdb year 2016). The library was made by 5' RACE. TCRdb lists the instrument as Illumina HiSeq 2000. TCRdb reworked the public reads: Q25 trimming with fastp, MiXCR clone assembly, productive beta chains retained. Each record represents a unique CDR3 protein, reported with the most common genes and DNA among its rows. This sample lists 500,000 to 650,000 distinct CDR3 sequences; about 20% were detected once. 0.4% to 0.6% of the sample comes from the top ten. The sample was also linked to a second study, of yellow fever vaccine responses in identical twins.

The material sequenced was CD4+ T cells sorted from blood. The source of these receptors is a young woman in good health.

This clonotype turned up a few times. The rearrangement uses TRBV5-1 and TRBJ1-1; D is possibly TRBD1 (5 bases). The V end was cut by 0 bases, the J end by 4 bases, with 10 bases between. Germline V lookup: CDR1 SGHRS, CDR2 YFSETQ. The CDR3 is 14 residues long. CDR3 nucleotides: TGCGCCAGCAGCTTGGGACAGAGAACCACTGAAGCTTTCTTT. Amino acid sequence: CASSLGQRTTEAFF.

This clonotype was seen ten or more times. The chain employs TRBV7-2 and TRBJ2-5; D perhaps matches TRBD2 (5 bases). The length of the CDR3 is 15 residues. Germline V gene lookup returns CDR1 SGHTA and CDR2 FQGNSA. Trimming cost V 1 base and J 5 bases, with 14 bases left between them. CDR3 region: CASSLESWWRETQYF. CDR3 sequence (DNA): TGTGCCAGCAGCTTAGAGAGCTGGTGGAGGGAGACCCAGTACTTC.

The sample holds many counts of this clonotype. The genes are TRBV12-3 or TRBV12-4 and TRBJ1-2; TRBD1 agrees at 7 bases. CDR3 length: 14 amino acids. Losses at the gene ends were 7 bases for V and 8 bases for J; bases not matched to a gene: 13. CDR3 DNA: TGTGCCAGCACAAAAACAGGGGATTTCGGGGGCTACACCTTC. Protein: CASTKTGDFGGYTF.

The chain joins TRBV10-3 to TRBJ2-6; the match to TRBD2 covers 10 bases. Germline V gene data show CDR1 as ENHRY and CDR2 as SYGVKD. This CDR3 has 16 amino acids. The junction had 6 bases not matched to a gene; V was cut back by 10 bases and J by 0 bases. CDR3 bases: TGTGCCACCGCTAGCGGGAGAAGCTCTGGGGCCAACGTCCTGACTTTC. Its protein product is CATASGRSSGANVLTF.

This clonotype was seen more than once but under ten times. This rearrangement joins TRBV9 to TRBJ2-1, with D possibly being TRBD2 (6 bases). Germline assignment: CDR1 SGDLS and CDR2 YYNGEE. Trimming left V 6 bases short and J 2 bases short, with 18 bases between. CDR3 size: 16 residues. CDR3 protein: CASTYLGTGAYNEQFF. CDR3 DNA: TGTGCCAGCACCTACCTTGGGACTGGAGCCTACAATGAGCAGTTCTTC. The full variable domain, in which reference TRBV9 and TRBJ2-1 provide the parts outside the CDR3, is DSGVTQTPKHLITATGQRVTLRCSPRSGDLSVYWYQQSLDQGLQFLIQYYNGEERAKGNILERFSAQQFPDLHSELNLSSLELGDSALYFCASTYLGTGAYNEQFFGPGTRLTVL.

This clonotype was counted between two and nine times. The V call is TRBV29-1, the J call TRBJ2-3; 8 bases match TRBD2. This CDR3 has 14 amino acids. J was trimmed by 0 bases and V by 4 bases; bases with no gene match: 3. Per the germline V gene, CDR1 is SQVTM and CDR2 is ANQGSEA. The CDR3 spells CSVVAGLSTDTQYF. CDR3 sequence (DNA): TGCAGCGTTGTAGCGGGACTTAGCACAGATACGCAGTATTTT.

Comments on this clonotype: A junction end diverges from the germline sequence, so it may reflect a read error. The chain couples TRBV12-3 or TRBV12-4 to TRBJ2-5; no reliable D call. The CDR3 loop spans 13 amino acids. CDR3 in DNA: TGTACCAGCAGTTTATTTCTGGGAGAGACCCAGTACTTC. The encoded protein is CTSSLFLGETQYF.

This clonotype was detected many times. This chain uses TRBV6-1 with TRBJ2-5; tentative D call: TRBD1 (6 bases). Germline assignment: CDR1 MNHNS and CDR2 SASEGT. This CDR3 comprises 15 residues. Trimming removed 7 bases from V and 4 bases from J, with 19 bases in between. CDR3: CASIALERGIETQYF. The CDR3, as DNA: TGTGCCAGCATTGCGCTTGAGAGGGGGATAGAGACCCAGTACTTC.

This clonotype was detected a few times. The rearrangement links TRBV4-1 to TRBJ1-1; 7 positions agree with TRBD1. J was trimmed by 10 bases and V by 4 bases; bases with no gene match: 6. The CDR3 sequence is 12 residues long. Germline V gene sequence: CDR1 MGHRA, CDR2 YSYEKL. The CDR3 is CASSLKGGGAFF. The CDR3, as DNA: TGCGCCAGCAGCCTAAAAGGGGGCGGAGCTTTCTTT.

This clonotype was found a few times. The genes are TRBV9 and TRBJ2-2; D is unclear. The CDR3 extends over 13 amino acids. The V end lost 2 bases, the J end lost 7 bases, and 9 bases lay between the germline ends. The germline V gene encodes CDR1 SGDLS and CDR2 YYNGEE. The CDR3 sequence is CASSVSGFGELFF. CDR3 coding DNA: TGTGCCAGCAGCGTTTCGGGCTTCGGGGAGCTGTTTTTT. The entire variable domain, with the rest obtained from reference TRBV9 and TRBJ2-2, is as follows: DSGVTQTPKHLITATGQRVTLRCSPRSGDLSVYWYQQSLDQGLQFLIQYYNGEERAKGNILERFSAQQFPDLHSELNLSSLELGDSALYFCASSVSGFGELFFGEGSRLTVL.

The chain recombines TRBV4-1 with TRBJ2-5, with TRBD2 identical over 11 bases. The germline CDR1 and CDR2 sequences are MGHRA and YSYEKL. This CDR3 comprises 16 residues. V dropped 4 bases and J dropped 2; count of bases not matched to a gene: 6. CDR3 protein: CASSRTTSGAQETQYF. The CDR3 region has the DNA TGCGCCAGCAGCCGGACGACTAGCGGGGCACAAGAGACCCAGTACTTC.

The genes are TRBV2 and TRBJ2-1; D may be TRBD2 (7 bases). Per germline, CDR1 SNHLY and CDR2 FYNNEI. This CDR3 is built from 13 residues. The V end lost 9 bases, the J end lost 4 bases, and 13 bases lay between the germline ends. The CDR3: CASRGEGYNEQFF. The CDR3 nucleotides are TGTGCCAGTAGGGGGGAGGGTTACAATGAGCAGTTCTTC.

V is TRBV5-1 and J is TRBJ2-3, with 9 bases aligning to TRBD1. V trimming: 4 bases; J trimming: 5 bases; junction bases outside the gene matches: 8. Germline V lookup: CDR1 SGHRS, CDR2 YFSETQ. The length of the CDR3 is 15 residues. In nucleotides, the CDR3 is TGCGCCAGCAGCACCACAGGGGGCGGTGGAGATACGCAGTATTTT. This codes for CASSTTGGGGDTQYF.

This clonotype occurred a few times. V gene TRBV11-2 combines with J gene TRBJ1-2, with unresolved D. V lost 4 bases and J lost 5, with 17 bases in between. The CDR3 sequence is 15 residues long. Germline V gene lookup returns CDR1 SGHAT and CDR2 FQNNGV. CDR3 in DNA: TGTGCCAGCAGCTCCAGCTCAGCCGGAGGGTATGGCTACACCTTC. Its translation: CASSSSSAGGYGYTF. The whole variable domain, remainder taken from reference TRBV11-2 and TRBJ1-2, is EAGVAQSPRYKIIEKRQSVAFWCNPISGHATLYWYQQILGQGPKLLIQFQNNGVVDDSQLPKDRFSAERLKGVDSTLKIQPAKLEDSAVYLCASSSSSAGGYGYTFGSGTRLTVV.

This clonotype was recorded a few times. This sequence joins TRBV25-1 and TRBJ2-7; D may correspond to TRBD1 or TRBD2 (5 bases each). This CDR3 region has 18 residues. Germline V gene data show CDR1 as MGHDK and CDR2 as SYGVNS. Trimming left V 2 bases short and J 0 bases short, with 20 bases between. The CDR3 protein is CASSEGGVVAGSSYEQYF. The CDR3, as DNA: TGTGCCAGCAGTGAAGGTGGCGTAGTGGCAGGGAGCTCCTACGAGCAGTACTTC.

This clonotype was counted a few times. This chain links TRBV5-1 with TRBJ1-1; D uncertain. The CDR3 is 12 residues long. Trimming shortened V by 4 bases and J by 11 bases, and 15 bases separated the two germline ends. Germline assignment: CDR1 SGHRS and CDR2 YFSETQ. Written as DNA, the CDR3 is TGCGCCAGCAGCAAGGACCTTCCCGGGGCTTTCTTT. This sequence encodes CASSKDLPGAFF.

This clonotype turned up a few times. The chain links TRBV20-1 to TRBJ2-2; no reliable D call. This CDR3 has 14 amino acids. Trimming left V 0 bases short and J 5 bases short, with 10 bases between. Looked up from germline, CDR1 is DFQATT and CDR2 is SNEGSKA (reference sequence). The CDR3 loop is CSARDSGATGELFF. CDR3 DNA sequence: TGCAGTGCTAGAGATTCGGGCGCAACCGGGGAGCTGTTTTTT.

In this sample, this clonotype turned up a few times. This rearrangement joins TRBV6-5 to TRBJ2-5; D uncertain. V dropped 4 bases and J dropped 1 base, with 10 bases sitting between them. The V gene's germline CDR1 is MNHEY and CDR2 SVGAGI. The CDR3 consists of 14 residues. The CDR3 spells CASSLRRSQETQYF. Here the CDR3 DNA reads TGTGCCAGCAGTTTGCGGCGGTCCCAAGAGACCCAGTACTTC.

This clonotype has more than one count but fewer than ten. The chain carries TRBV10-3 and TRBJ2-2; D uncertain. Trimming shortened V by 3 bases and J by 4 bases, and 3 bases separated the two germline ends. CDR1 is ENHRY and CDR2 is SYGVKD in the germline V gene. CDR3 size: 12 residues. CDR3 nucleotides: TGTGCCATCAGTGATGGCACCGGGGAGCTGTTTTTT. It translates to CAISDGTGELFF.

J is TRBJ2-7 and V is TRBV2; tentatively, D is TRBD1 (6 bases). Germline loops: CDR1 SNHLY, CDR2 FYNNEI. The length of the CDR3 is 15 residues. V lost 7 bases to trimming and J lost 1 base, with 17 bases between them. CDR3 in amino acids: CASTFTGKGSYEQYF. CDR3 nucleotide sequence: TGTGCCAGCACCTTTACAGGGAAGGGTTCCTACGAGCAGTACTTC.

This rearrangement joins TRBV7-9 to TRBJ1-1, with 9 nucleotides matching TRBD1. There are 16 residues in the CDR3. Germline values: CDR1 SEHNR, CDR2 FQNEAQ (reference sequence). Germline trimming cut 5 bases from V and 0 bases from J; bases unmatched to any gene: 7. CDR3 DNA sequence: TGTGCCAGCAGCCCCCGGGACAGGGCGGTGAACACTGAAGCTTTCTTT. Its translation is CASSPRDRAVNTEAFF.

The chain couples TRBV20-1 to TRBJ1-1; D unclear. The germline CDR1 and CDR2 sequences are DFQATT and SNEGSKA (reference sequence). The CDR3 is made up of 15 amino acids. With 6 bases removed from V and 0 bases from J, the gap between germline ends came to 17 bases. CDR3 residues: CSASDRTGMNTEAFF. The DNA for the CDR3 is TGCAGTGCCTCCGATCGGACGGGAATGAACACTGAAGCTTTCTTT.

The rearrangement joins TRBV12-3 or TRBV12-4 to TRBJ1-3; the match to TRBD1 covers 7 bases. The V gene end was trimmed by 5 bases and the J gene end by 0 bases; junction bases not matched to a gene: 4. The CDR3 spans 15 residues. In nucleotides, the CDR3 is TGTGCCAGCAGTGCCCGACAGGGCTCTGGAAACACCATATATTTT. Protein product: CASSARQGSGNTIYF.